This T cell receptor (beta chain) appears in the sequencing data of a study of shared clonotypes between healthy human individuals. Germline V CDR1 and CDR2: MNHNS, SASEGT. V lost 6 bases, J lost 5 bases, and 5 bases stayed unmatched. This CDR3 comprises 14 residues. Some clones are missing from TCRdb's copy, which holds only in-frame ones; the method was immunoSEQ multiplex PCR. The table shows 850,000 to 1,100,000 clones, with 60% to 80% occurring only once. The chain couples TRBV6-1 to TRBJ1-5; 9 nucleotides line up with TRBD1. The sequenced sample was memory CD4+ T cells from PBMCs. Subset indicated: CD45RA-negative fraction. This receptor was taken from a man aged 18-30 years in good health. Some clones in this sample may be carry-over from other donors' samples. CDR3 sequence: CASSGQGNYQPQHF. The CDR3 DNA is TGTGCCAGCAGCGGACAGGGGAATTATCAGCCCCAGCATTTT.